The T cell receptor (beta chain) described here comes from a study of blood T cell repertoires in COVID-19. The assay was immunoSEQ multiplex PCR, and TCRdb's table has in-frame clones only and misses some. This table holds 150,000 or so clones, about three quarters found once. The CDR3 runs to 15 residues. V shed 1 base and J 8 bases; nucleotides not matched to a gene: 9. Germline CDR1 reads GTSNPN; CDR2 reads SVGIG (reference sequence). This TCR was sampled from a woman in her fifties or sixties with active or convalescent COVID-19. The genes are TRBV30 and TRBJ1-1; 11 bases fit TRBD1. Input material: peripheral blood. CDR3 region: CAWSGGDRGRLEAFF. For the CDR3, the DNA is TGTGCCTGGAGTGGGGGGGACAGGGGGAGGCTAGAAGCTTTCTTT.